This is a list of T cell receptor beta chains from one sample in a study of control samples from healthy donors and cancer patients. Method: immunoSEQ multiplex PCR; TCRdb's copy keeps in-frame clones and lacks some. Of 98,000 or so clones listed, over 60% were seen once; the top ten hold roughly a tenth. The specimen sequenced was blood. The receptors were gathered from a woman in her 30s in good health. The conserved cysteine and the conserved F or W are not part of the CDR3 here. The D gene is left open where the match is weak.

d_call,j_call,cdr3_length,v_call,cdr3_aa
NA,TRBJ2-7,12,TRBV7-9,ASSSPGGRYEQY
TRBD1,TRBJ2-1,15,TRBV7-9,ASSLVLGQGGRIEQF
TRBD1,TRBJ2-5,11,TRBV6-5,ASSGTGWETQY
NA,TRBJ2-3,12,TRBV10-3,AISESGRGDTQY
NA,TRBJ2-7,12,TRBV7-8,ASSLGGRSYEQY
TRBD2,TRBJ2-1,13,TRBV5-4,ASSPGLAEPNEQF
NA,TRBJ1-1,11,TRBV3-1/TRBV3-2,ASSQGASTEAF
TRBD2,TRBJ2-7,14,TRBV6-2/TRBV6-3,ASSSTGTSGLYEQY
NA,TRBJ2-5,13,TRBV5-8,ASSSWGTSGETQY
NA,TRBJ1-1,13,TRBV18,ASSPPVGIGTEAF
NA,TRBJ2-7,11,TRBV2,ASSRDRSNEQY
NA,TRBJ2-7,13,TRBV19,ASSIAGGSVYEQY
TRBD1,TRBJ1-1,13,TRBV10-3,AISVRDRRNTEAF
NA,TRBJ2-4,12,TRBV6-5,ASTRGGGWNIQY
NA,TRBJ1-1,12,TRBV3-1/TRBV3-2,ASSHSGAYTEAF
NA,TRBJ1-2,12,TRBV6-2/TRBV6-3,ASSYSPGSYGYT
NA,TRBJ2-3,12,TRBV11-2,ASSLVPYTDTQY
NA,TRBJ2-2,11,TRBV12-3/TRBV12-4,ASSLWRAGELF
TRBD1,TRBJ1-2,15,TRBV7-8,ASSYYSQGQDLYGYT
NA,TRBJ1-4,11,TRBV12-3/TRBV12-4,ASTLGLHEKLF
NA,TRBJ2-2,15,TRBV4-2,ASSQETGGSNTGELF
NA,TRBJ1-6,14,TRBV4-1,ASSQGIPLGNSPLH
NA,TRBJ1-4,14,TRBV7-5,ARSPLDRATNEKLF
NA,TRBJ2-2,10,TRBV10-2,ASSGAGGELF
TRBD1,TRBJ2-7,13,TRBV5-4,ASSKGQGATYEQY
NA,TRBJ1-2,12,TRBV6-4,ASSRGGPNYGYT
TRBD2,TRBJ2-5,17,TRBV10-3,AISVFDGGGADPQETQY
NA,TRBJ2-3,13,TRBV6-5,ASSYNAGALDTQY
NA,TRBJ2-7,12,TRBV14,ASSQDQFQGEQY
TRBD1,TRBJ2-6,13,TRBV6-6,ASSYKGQGNGVLT
TRBD1,TRBJ1-2,10,TRBV6-6,ASSPTGDGYT
NA,TRBJ1-1,10,TRBV10-3,AISVDSLEAF
NA,TRBJ1-6,13,TRBV7-2,ASSRIWGSNSPLH
NA,TRBJ2-3,13,TRBV19,ASSIGAGSWDTQY
NA,TRBJ1-5,14,TRBV19,ASSMGGVYSNQPQH
TRBD1,TRBJ1-6,12,TRBV3-1/TRBV3-2,ASHGQGLLSPLH
NA,TRBJ2-7,11,TRBV7-9,ASSLPPGGEQY
NA,TRBJ2-7,11,TRBV27,ASSVPGTLEQY
NA,TRBJ1-1,13,TRBV3-1/TRBV3-2,ASSQRRSMNTEAF
NA,TRBJ2-3,11,TRBV20-1,SASVPSTDTQY
TRBD1,TRBJ1-1,14,TRBV10-1,ASSVSETGVNTEAF
TRBD2,TRBJ2-3,12,TRBV10-3,ATSGTRSTDTQY
TRBD1,TRBJ1-2,12,TRBV6-5,ASGQGAGSYGYT
NA,TRBJ1-3,14,TRBV6-6,ASYLTGRGTGNTIY
NA,TRBJ1-4,12,TRBV5-5,ASSLGGNNEKLF
TRBD1,TRBJ2-4,13,TRBV5-6,ASSQYDRGENIQY
TRBD2,TRBJ2-5,13,TRBV5-1,ASSAYSGGQETQY
NA,TRBJ2-7,12,TRBV9,ASSTTGNVYEQY
NA,TRBJ1-3,9,TRBV29-1,SVEEGHTIY
NA,TRBJ1-2,14,TRBV6-5,ASSLGPPLKGYGYT